This T cell receptor (beta chain) stems from a study of PD-1 blockade in mismatch repair-deficient tumors. Study conclusions and caveats: Rapid post-treatment expansion, then contraction, generally preceding radiologic response, marked tumor-resident clones.

Remarks on this clone: Its target is unknown.

Assay used: immunoSEQ multiplex PCR; TCRdb lists only in-frame clones, some missing. The data show under 95,000 clones, about 84% seen once. Mismatch repair deficiency was confirmed in all patients, by PCR or immunohistochemistry. TCRs were sequenced from three patients responding to pembrolizumab. Germline loops: CDR1 SQVTM, CDR2 ANQGSEA. The CDR3 runs 14 residues. The germline V and J ends were trimmed by 0 bases and 2 bases, with 10 bases remaining between them. The specimen comprised peripheral blood, sampled 12 weeks after starting pembrolizumab. The chain couples TRBV29-1 to TRBJ2-5; perhaps TRBD2 as D (5 bases). This TCR was recovered from an adult with mismatch repair-deficient cancer. Here the CDR3 reads CSVEEGQRQETQYF. The DNA for the CDR3 is TGCAGCGTTGAAGAGGGTCAGCGGCAAGAGACCCAGTACTTC.